These T cell receptor beta chains were read from a single sample in a study of cytomegalovirus exposure and HLA in healthy donors. Repertoires were generated with immunoSEQ multiplex PCR, while TCRdb's copy carries only in-frame clones and drops some. The table lists 90,000 or so clones, approximately 71% of them singletons. Sequenced material: PBMCs. These receptors originate from a man aged 50 to 60 in good health and CMV-seronegative. The CDR3 runs from the conserved cysteine through the conserved F or W. The D gene is left open where the match is weak. The listing skips clone size in some rows; elsewhere it reads once, few, many or a size class.

once TRBD1 TRBJ1-4 TRBV7-9 CASSLGQSEGNEKLFF TGTGCCAGCAGCTTGGGACAGTCCGAGGGGAATGAAAAACTGTTTTTT
- TRBD1 TRBJ1-2 TRBV7-2 CASSLARTGAAGYTF TGTGCCAGCAGCTTAGCGCGGACAGGGGCTGCTGGCTACACCTTC
- - TRBJ1-1 TRBV9 CASSPGGALHTEAFF TGTGCCAGCAGCCCCGGAGGTGCTTTGCACACTGAAGCTTTCTTT
few TRBD2 TRBJ2-5 TRBV27 CASSPQSGVETQYF TGTGCCAGCAGTCCCCAGAGCGGGGTTGAGACCCAGTACTTC
- - TRBJ1-6 TRBV4-2 CASRLGDYNSPLHF TGTGCCAGCAGACTAGGAGACTATAATTCACCCCTCCACTTT
- - TRBJ1-3 TRBV6-5 CASSYSGAGTGNTIYF TGTGCCAGCAGTTACTCGGGGGCCGGGACGGGAAACACCATATATTTT
- TRBD2 TRBJ2-5 TRBV11-3 CASSPGLAGRRETQYF TGTGCCAGCAGCCCCGGACTAGCGGGTCGGAGGGAGACCCAGTACTTC
few - TRBJ1-1 TRBV11-2 CASKKAVGGAAEAFF TGTGCCAGCAAAAAGGCCGTAGGGGGAGCGGCTGAAGCTTTCTTT
- TRBD2 TRBJ2-5 TRBV12-5 CASGLAGGVEETQYF TGTGCTAGTGGTCTAGCGGGAGGGGTTGAAGAGACCCAGTACTTC
- TRBD1 TRBJ2-1 TRBV5-1 CASSLTGTGVLNEQFF TGCGCCAGCAGCCTGACCGGGACAGGGGTATTGAATGAGCAGTTCTTC
few TRBD1 TRBJ2-1 TRBV6-6 CASSYQDRGIDNEQFF TGTGCCAGCAGTTACCAAGACAGGGGAATAGACAATGAGCAGTTCTTC
few TRBD1 TRBJ2-7 TRBV28 CASNRQGYYEQYF TGTGCCAGCAACCGACAGGGTTACTACGAGCAGTACTTC
- - TRBJ2-3 TRBV5-4 CASSHGQVEDTQYF TGTGCCAGCAGCCATGGACAAGTTGAAGATACGCAGTATTTT
- - TRBJ2-4 TRBV29-1 CSVGDLNAGAKNIQYF TGCAGCGTTGGAGATTTGAATGCGGGGGCCAAAAACATTCAGTACTTC
- - TRBJ2-3 TRBV30 CAWNVAGTDTQYF TGTGCCTGGAACGTAGCGGGCACAGATACGCAGTATTTT
- TRBD1 TRBJ1-4 TRBV14 CASSPGQGYEKLFF TGTGCCAGCAGCCCGGGACAGGGGTATGAAAAACTGTTTTTT
- - TRBJ2-7 TRBV6-5 CASSSRGYEQYF TGTGCCAGCAGTTCGCGAGGTTACGAGCAGTACTTC
- - TRBJ2-5 TRBV2 CASSPRRDLETQYF TGTGCCAGCAGCCCGAGGAGGGATCTTGAGACCCAGTACTTC
- TRBD2 TRBJ2-3 TRBV15 CATSREIMRRGGTDTQYF TGTGCCACCAGCAGAGAGATTATGCGGCGGGGGGGCACAGATACGCAGTATTTT
once - TRBJ1-1 TRBV7-9 CASSHSGSPMNTEAFF TGTGCCAGCAGCCACTCGGGGTCACCTATGAACACTGAAGCTTTCTTT
- TRBD2 TRBJ2-2 TRBV7-7 CASSERLAGAGELFF TGTGCTAGCAGCGAAAGACTAGCGGGAGCCGGGGAGCTGTTTTTT
few TRBD2 TRBJ2-3 TRBV7-2 CASKIAGGNTDTQYF TGTGCCAGCAAGATAGCGGGGGGGAACACAGATACGCAGTATTTT
- - TRBJ2-2 TRBV7-2 CASSLVSRGGAGELFF TGTGCCAGCAGCTTAGTGTCGAGAGGGGGTGCCGGGGAGCTGTTTTTT
- - TRBJ1-1 TRBV28 CASSFILEGNTEAFF TGTGCCAGCAGTTTCATCTTAGAGGGAAACACTGAAGCTTTCTTT
- TRBD2 TRBJ2-1 TRBV5-4 CASSLSASGGSNEQFF TGTGCCAGCAGCTTGTCGGCTAGCGGGGGTTCTAATGAGCAGTTCTTC
- TRBD2 TRBJ2-1 TRBV4-3 CASSQGVVSGRSEQFF TGCGCCAGCAGCCAAGGGGTGGTTAGCGGGAGAAGCGAGCAGTTCTTC
- - TRBJ1-1 TRBV7-9 CASSLGQGSTEAFF TGTGCCAGCAGCTTAGGCCAGGGTAGCACTGAAGCTTTCTTT
few - TRBJ1-1 TRBV7-2 CASSLRGYNTEAFF TGTGCCAGCAGCTTAAGGGGTTACAACACTGAAGCTTTCTTT
- - TRBJ1-1 TRBV28 CASSLTGTNTEAFF TGTGCCAGCAGTTTAACAGGGACGAACACTGAAGCTTTCTTT
- TRBD2 TRBJ2-1 TRBV6-5 CASSYQSSGSYNKQFF TGTGCCAGCAGTTACCAGTCTAGCGGGAGTTACAATAAGCAGTTCTTC
- - TRBJ1-1 TRBV5-6 CASSLPNQGNTEAFF TGTGCCAGCAGCTTGCCGAACCAGGGGAACACTGAAGCTTTCTTT
once - TRBJ2-1 TRBV7-2 CASSPGGASGYNEQFF TGTGCCAGCAGCCCAGGGGGGGCTAGCGGGTACAATGAGCAGTTCTTC
- - TRBJ2-3 TRBV6-5 CASSYSPGLLTDTQYF TGTGCCAGCAGTTACTCGCCGGGACTGCTCACAGATACGCAGTATTTT
- - TRBJ2-4 TRBV7-6 CASSLRGPPLGKNIQYF TGTGCCAGCAGCTTAAGGGGCCCCCCGTTAGGAAAAAACATTCAGTACTTC
once TRBD2 TRBJ2-5 TRBV29-1 CSVAASGGAWETQYF TGCAGCGTTGCGGCTAGCGGGGGGGCGTGGGAGACCCAGTACTTC
- TRBD2 TRBJ2-3 TRBV9 CASSVGISGRSETQYF TGTGCCAGCAGCGTAGGAATTAGCGGGAGGAGTGAAACGCAGTATTTT
- - TRBJ1-3 TRBV7-2 CASSLFDRSGNTIYF TGTGCCAGCAGCTTATTTGACAGGTCTGGAAACACCATATATTTT
- - TRBJ2-3 TRBV14 CASSQDRGSTDTQYF TGTGCCAGCAGCCAAGACAGGGGTAGTACAGATACGCAGTATTTT
- - TRBJ1-4 TRBV29-1 CSATGGGSYNEKLFF TGCAGCGCAACGGGGGGGGGCTCGTATAATGAAAAACTGTTTTTT
- TRBD2 TRBJ2-1 TRBV4-2 CASSQDGLGGGRPHNEQFF TGTGCCAGCAGCCAAGATGGTCTCGGGGGGGGACGTCCCCACAATGAGCAGTTCTTC
- TRBD1 TRBJ1-2 TRBV5-1 CASSLDTRTGIYGYTF TGCGCCAGCAGCTTGGATACGCGGACAGGGATCTATGGCTACACCTTC
- TRBD2 TRBJ2-5 TRBV5-4 CASSLQRGGAETQYF TGTGCCAGCAGCCTACAGCGGGGGGGCGCGGAGACCCAGTACTTC
once - TRBJ2-3 TRBV9 CASSRGNTQYF TGTGCCAGCAGCAGGGGAAATACGCAGTATTTT
- - TRBJ1-1 TRBV9 CASSLGAQNTEAFF TGTGCCAGCAGCCTTGGGGCACAGAACACTGAAGCTTTCTTT
- - TRBJ2-5 TRBV7-2 CASSLDRETQYF TGTGCCAGCAGCTTAGATCGGGAGACCCAGTACTTC
- TRBD2 TRBJ2-3 TRBV19 CASSIFRGSGAADTQYF TGTGCCAGTAGTATCTTCCGGGGTAGCGGGGCGGCAGATACGCAGTATTTT
- - TRBJ2-7 TRBV6-1 CASSADRNLYEQYF TGTGCCAGCAGTGCCGACAGGAACCTCTACGAGCAGTACTTC
- - TRBJ2-4 TRBV30 CAWSAGGQSKNIQYF TGTGCCTGGAGTGCCGGGGGGCAATCCAAAAACATTCAGTACTTC
few TRBD2 TRBJ2-3 TRBV14 CASRGRGTSGSTQYF TGTGCCAGCAGAGGGAGGGGCACCTCGGGAAGTACGCAGTATTTT
once TRBD2 TRBJ2-1 TRBV5-6 CASSLTSGFRNEQFF TGTGCCAGCAGCCTTACTAGCGGGTTTCGGAATGAGCAGTTCTTC